Below, one T cell receptor beta chain is given with its context. The sample comes from a study of T cell changes during pregnancy in multiple sclerosis. Assay used: immunoSEQ multiplex PCR; TCRdb lists only in-frame clones, some missing. The top ten clones hold around 0.27% of a sample with some 71,000 clones, roughly nine tenths of them seen once. This CDR3 contains 17 residues. The TCR comes from a female donor in good health, enrolled as a control in a pregnancy study. Sequenced material: CD4+ T cells from peripheral blood mononuclear cells, taken in the third trimester of pregnancy. This chain links TRBV21-1 with TRBJ1-1; TRBD1 is the table's D call, not checked against the DNA. TRBV21-1 is flagged as a pseudogene. The CDR3 DNA reads TGTGCCAGCAGCAAAGTAAAAGCAGGGGGTGAAGAGGGCGAAGCTTTCTTT. Residues: CASSKVKAGGEEGEAFF.